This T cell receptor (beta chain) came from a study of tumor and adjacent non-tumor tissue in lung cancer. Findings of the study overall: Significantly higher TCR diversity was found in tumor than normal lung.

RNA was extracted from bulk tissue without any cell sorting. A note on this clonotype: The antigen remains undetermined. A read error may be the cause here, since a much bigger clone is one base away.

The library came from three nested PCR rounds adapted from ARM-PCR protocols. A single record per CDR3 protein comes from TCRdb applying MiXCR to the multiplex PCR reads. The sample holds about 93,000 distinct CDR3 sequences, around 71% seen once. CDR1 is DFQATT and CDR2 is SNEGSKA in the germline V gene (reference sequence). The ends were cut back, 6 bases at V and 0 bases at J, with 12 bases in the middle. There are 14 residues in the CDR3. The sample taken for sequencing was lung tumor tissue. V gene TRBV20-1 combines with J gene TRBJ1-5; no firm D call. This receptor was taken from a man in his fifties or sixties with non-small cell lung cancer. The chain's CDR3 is CSAHKQASNQPQHF. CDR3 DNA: TGCAGTGCCCATAAGCAGGCTAGCAATCAGCCCCAGCATTTT.